This entry features one T cell receptor (beta chain) sequence. As originally analysed: For nucleated cells, counts were estimated from reference gene primer amplification. Profiling relied on immunoSEQ multiplex PCR, and the TCRdb table lists in-frame clones only, not all of them. V and J calls and clone size come straight from that table; D and trimming were deduced from the DNA. The data show fewer than 150,000 clones, around nine tenths seen once. In germline, CDR1 is SGHTA, CDR2 FQGTGA. The V end was cut by 3 bases, the J end by 4 bases, with 8 bases between. This CDR3 has 13 residues. These data come from a study of blood T cell repertoires in COVID-19. The wider study: Samples came from the United States, Italy and Spain, spanning acute and convalescent COVID-19. PBMCs, B-cell-depleted T cells, or T cells were the source of the cDNA or gDNA that made up the material.

The sequenced sample was peripheral blood. V usage is TRBV7-3 and J usage is TRBJ2-3; D is unclear. This receptor was obtained from a man aged 45 to 65 with active or convalescent COVID-19. This CDR3 is CASSFTGSDTQYF. DNA for the CDR3: TGTGCCAGCAGCTTTACGGGTTCAGATACGCAGTATTTT. Using reference TRBV7-3 and TRBJ2-3 for the parts outside the CDR3, the full variable domain is GAGVSQTPSNKVTEKGKYVELRCDPISGHTALYWYRQSLGQGPEFLIYFQGTGAADDSGLPNDRFFAVRPEGSVSTLKIQRTERGDSAVYLCASSFTGSDTQYFGPGTRLTVL.